The subject of this entry is one T cell receptor beta chain. The table came from immunoSEQ multiplex PCR; TCRdb's copy has only in-frame clones and leaves some out. Of about 81,000 clones listed, approximately 95% are singletons. These data belong to a study of technical replicates of blood from a handful of donors. This receptor was identified in a human donor in good health. The specimen was T cells isolated from PBMCs.

CDR3 residues: CASSHPGDLEQYF. In DNA form, the CDR3 reads TGTGCCAGCAGCCACCCCGGGGATTTGGAGCAGTACTTC. This chain links TRBV4-2 with TRBJ2-7; possible D gene TRBD2, 5 bases. Germline lookup yields CDR1 LGHNA and CDR2 YNFKEQ. CDR3 length: 13 amino acids. V lost 3 bases and J lost 7, with 13 bases in between.